This TCR beta chain was profiled in a study of Graves' ophthalmopathy and Graves' hyperthyroidism. General study points: A classifier, a 13-signature model, separated ophthalmopathy from stable hyperthyroidism with about 87% sensitivity and 75% to 82% specificity.

Diagnostic conclusions were grounded in clinical symptoms, serum thyroxine, TRAb, thyroid ultrasound and orbital computed tomography. The authors amplified TCR beta CDR3 regions from RNA transcripts. Second-round multiplex PCR came after first-round RT-PCR with HTBI primers. TCRdb reanalysed the multiplex PCR reads using MiXCR and keeps one entry per CDR3 protein. The sample includes 200,000 to 250,000 distinct CDR3 sequences, around 50% of them seen just once. From germline, CDR1 is SGHTA and CDR2 FQGNSA. This CDR3 has 16 residues. J lost 4 bases, V lost 5 bases, and 10 bases had no gene match. Details on this clonotype: Its cognate antigen is unknown.

V and J are TRBV7-2 and TRBJ1-1, with 10 positions matching TRBD1. Source material: peripheral blood. The sequence was obtained from an adult man with Graves' ophthalmopathy. The CDR3 coding sequence is TGTGCCAGCAGCCATAGACAGGGGGCTGGGGGCACTGAAGCTTTCTTT. Its translation is CASSHRQGAGGTEAFF. Based on the CDR3 plus reference TRBV7-2 and TRBJ1-1, the full variable domain is GAGVSQSPSNKVTEKGKDVELRCDPISGHTALYWYRQSLGQGLEFLIYFQGNSAPDKSGLPSDRFSAERTGGSVSTLTIQRTQQEDSAVYLCASSHRQGAGGTEAFFGQGTRLTVV.